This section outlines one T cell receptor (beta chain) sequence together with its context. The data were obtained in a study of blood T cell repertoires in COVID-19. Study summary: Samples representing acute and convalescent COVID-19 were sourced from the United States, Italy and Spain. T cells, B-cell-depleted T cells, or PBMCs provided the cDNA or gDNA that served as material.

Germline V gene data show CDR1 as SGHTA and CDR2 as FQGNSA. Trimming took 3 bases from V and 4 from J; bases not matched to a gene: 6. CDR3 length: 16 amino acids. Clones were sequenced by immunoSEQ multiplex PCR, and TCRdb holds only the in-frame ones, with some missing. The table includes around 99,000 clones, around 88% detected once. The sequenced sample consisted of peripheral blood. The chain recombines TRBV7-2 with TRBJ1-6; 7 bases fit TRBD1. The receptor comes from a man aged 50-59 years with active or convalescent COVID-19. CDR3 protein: CASSLQGGIYNSPLHF. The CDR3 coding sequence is TGTGCCAGCAGCTTGCAGGGGGGTATTTATAATTCACCCCTCCACTTT.